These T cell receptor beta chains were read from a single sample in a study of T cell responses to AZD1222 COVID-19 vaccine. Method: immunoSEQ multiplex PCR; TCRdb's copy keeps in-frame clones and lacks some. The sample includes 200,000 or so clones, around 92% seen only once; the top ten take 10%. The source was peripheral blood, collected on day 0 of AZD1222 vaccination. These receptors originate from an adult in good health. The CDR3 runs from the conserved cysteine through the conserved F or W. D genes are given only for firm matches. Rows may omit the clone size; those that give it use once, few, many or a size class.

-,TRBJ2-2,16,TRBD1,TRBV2,TGTGCCAGCAGTAAAGACAGGGGGCTCGACACCGGGGAGCTGTTTTTT,CASSKDRGLDTGELFF
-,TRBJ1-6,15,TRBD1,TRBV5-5,TGTGCCAGCAGCCAGCGGACAGGGGACAATTCACCCCTCCACTTT,CASSQRTGDNSPLHF
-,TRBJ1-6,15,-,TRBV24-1,TGTGCCACCAGTGATCCTCCAGGTGAGACGCCACCCCTCCACTTT,CATSDPPGETPPLHF
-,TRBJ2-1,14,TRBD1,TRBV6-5,TGTGCCAGCAGGACCCGGGACAGGCCCCGGGAGCAGTTCTTC,CASRTRDRPREQFF
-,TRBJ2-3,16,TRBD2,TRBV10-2,TGCGCCAGCAGTGAGTTTTCTAGCGGGAGGGCAGATACGCAGTATTTT,CASSEFSSGRADTQYF
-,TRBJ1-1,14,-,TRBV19,TGTGCCAGTAGTATCACGGGGCTGGACACTGAAGCTTTCTTT,CASSITGLDTEAFF
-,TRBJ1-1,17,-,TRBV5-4,TGTGCCAGCAGCAACCCCCTGACAGTATTTGGGAACACTGAAGCTTTCTTT,CASSNPLTVFGNTEAFF
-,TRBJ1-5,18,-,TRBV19,TGTGCCAGTAGTAGGGGTCCCCGGGACACCCCTAGCAATCAGCCCCAGCATTTT,CASSRGPRDTPSNQPQHF
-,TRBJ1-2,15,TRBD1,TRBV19,TGTGCCAGTAAAAGCCGACAGGGGCTCGTAGAGGGCTACACCTTC,CASKSRQGLVEGYTF
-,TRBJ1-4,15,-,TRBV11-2,TGTGCCAGCACCGGCGGTGTGGCTTTTAATGAAAAACTGTTTTTT,CASTGGVAFNEKLFF
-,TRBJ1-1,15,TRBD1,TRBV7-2,TGTGCCAGCAGCAGACAGGGGTACATGAACACTGAAGCTTTCTTT,CASSRQGYMNTEAFF
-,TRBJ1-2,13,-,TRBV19,TGTGCCAGTAACCCTTTGGGCAGCTATGGCTACACCTTC,CASNPLGSYGYTF
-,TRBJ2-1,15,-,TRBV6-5,TGTGCCAGCAGTTACTCAGGGGGAACCTACAATGAGCAGTTCTTC,CASSYSGGTYNEQFF
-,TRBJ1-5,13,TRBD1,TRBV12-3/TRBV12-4,TGTGCCAGCAAGGGGACAGGGAGCCAGCCCCAGCATTTT,CASKGTGSQPQHF
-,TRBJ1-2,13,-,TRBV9,TGTGCCAGCAGCGTAGGAACAGGGAGTGGCTACACCTTC,CASSVGTGSGYTF
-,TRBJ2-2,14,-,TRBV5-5,TGTGCCAGCAGCTCGACAGGGAACACCGGGGAGCTGTTTTTT,CASSSTGNTGELFF
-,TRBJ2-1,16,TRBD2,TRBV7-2,TGTGCCAGCAGAAAGACTAGCGGGAGGGCCGACAGTGAGCAGTTCTTC,CASRKTSGRADSEQFF
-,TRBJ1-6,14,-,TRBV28,TGTGCCAGCAGTGTGGGGGTGGGGAGGTCACCCCTCCACTTT,CASSVGVGRSPLHF
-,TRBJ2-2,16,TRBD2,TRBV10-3,TGTGCCATCAGTGAGTTGACCGGGACTAATCCCGGGGAGCTGTTTTTT,CAISELTGTNPGELFF
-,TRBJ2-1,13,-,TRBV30,TGTGCCTGGAGTGTAGACTTCAGGGATGAGCAGTTCTTC,CAWSVDFRDEQFF
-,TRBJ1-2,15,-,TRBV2,TGTGCCAGCAGGAGGATGCCGTTGGGCGGCTATGGCTACACCTTC,CASRRMPLGGYGYTF
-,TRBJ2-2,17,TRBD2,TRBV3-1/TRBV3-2,TGTGCCAGCAGGCAACCCGCAGCGGGAGGAGGGACCGGGGAGCTGTTTTTT,CASRQPAAGGGTGELFF
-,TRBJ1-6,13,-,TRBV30,TGTGCCTGGAGTCAGGGTGGGAATTCACCCCTCCACTTT,CAWSQGGNSPLHF
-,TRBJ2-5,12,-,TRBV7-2,TGTGCCAGCAGCGATAACACAGAGACCCAGTACTTC,CASSDNTETQYF
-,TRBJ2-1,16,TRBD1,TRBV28,TGTGCCAGCAGTTTATTGGGGGACAGACCGAACAATGAGCAGTTCTTC,CASSLLGDRPNNEQFF
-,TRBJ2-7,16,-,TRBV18,TGTGCCAGCTCACCACCGGACGGATTCCCTGCCTACGAGCAGTACTTC,CASSPPDGFPAYEQYF
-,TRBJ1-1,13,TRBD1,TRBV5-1,TGCGCCAGCAGCGCCGGACAGGGGATGCGAGCTTTCTTT,CASSAGQGMRAFF
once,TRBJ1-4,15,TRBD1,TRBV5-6,TGTGCCAGCAGCTTAACCCCAGGGGGCGACGAAAAACTGTTTTTT,CASSLTPGGDEKLFF
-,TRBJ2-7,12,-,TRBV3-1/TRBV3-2,TGTGCCAGCAGCCAAGCCCGCTACGAGCAGTACTTC,CASSQARYEQYF
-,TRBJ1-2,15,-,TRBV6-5,TGTGCCAGCGTGCCCGCAGGGTCTAGTTCCTATGGCTACACCTTC,CASVPAGSSSYGYTF
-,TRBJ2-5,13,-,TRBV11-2,TGTGCCAGCAGCTTAAACAGGGAAGAGACCCAGTACTTC,CASSLNREETQYF
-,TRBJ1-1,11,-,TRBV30,TGTGCCTGGAGTGAGTGGACTGAAGCTTTCTTT,CAWSEWTEAFF
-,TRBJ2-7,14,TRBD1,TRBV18,TGTGCCAGCTCACCCCGGGACAGTAACTACGAGCAGTACTTC,CASSPRDSNYEQYF
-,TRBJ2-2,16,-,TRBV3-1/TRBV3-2,TGTGCCAGCAGCCAAGATCGGACTCTGAACACCGGGGAGCTGTTTTTT,CASSQDRTLNTGELFF
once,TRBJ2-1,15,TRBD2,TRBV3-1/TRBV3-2,TGTGCCAGCAGCCAGTCGGGGGGGGGCCACAATGAGCAGTTCTTC,CASSQSGGGHNEQFF
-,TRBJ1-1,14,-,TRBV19,TGTGCCAGTAGTATAGGCAGGGCAGGCCCTGAAGCTTTCTTT,CASSIGRAGPEAFF
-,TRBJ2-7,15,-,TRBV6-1,TGTGCCAGCAGTGAACCGGCGGTGGGAATGACTGCGCAGTACTTC,CASSEPAVGMTAQYF
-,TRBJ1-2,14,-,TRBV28,TGTGCCAGCAGTTCCTCCGGACCTAGCTATGGCTACACCTTC,CASSSSGPSYGYTF
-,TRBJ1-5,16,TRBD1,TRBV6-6,TGTGCCAGCAGTCCCTGGGACAGGGTCGGCAATCAGCCCCAGCATTTT,CASSPWDRVGNQPQHF
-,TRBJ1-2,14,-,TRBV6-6,TGTGCCAGCACGGTGAGGGAAATTCACTATGGCTACACCTTC,CASTVREIHYGYTF
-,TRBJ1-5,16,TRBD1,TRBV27,TGTGCCAGCAGTTTAGGACAGGGCCGGAGCAATCAGCCCCAGCATTTT,CASSLGQGRSNQPQHF
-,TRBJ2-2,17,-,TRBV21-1,TGTGCCAGCACCAGTATCCAGGGGTTCACCGAGACCGGGGAGCTGTTTTTT,CASTSIQGFTETGELFF
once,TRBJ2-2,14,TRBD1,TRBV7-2,TGTGCCAGCAGCCCACAGGGGGCCGGCGGGGAGCTGTTTTTT,CASSPQGAGGELFF
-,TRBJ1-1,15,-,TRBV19,TGTGCCAGTAGTATAACATCGGAACATAACACTGAAGCTTTCTTT,CASSITSEHNTEAFF
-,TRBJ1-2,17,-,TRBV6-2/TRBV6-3,TGTGCCAGCAGTTATAGTCTAAGGGTCCGAAGAGACAATGGCTACACCTTC,CASSYSLRVRRDNGYTF